These 4 T cell receptor beta chains came from one sample sequenced in a study of T cell repertoires in aging, cancer and after chemotherapy. Multiplex touch-down PCR with TRB-A/B primers amplified rearranged V-D-J TRB sequences. In TCRdb, the multiplex PCR reads were re-called with MiXCR into one record per CDR3 protein. The top ten clones hold 1.5% to 2% of a sample with about 11,000 distinct CDR3 sequences, roughly a quarter of them seen once. TCR beta rearrangements were amplified from peripheral blood genomic DNA. Sequenced input: blood. These receptors all stem from a human donor in good health.

The rearrangement uses TRBV6-6 and TRBJ2-3, with 8 bases matching TRBD1. This CDR3 has 15 amino acids. Trimming cost V 2 bases and J 5 bases; bases outside gene matches: 6. In germline, CDR1 is MNHNY, CDR2 SVGAGI (reference sequence). Here the CDR3 reads CASSYPGQVGDTQYF. The CDR3 nucleotides are TGTGCCAGCAGTTACCCGGGACAGGTGGGAGATACGCAGTATTTT.

This clonotype was detected a few times. This rearrangement joins TRBV5-4 to TRBJ2-2, with 10 bases matching TRBD2. This CDR3 has 18 residues. CDR1 is SGHNT and CDR2 is YYREEE in the germline V gene (reference sequence). With 0 bases clipped from V and 4 bases from J, the junction kept 9 bases outside the gene matches. The CDR3 coding sequence is TGTGCCAGCAGCTTGGTGGGCCTAGCGGGGGCCCCCACCGGGGAGCTGTTTTTT. This sequence encodes CASSLVGLAGAPTGELFF.

This clonotype has more than one count but fewer than ten. This chain connects TRBV10-3 to TRBJ1-5; tentative D call: TRBD1 (6 bases). Germline V CDR1 and CDR2: ENHRY, SYGVKD. With 6 bases removed from V and 3 bases from J, the gap between germline ends came to 9 bases. This CDR3 has 13 residues. The CDR3 spells CAISRDTNQPQHF. The CDR3 DNA sequence: TGTGCCATCAGCCGGGACACCAATCAGCCCCAGCATTTT.

The table lists this clonotype with a few counts. The junction shows a germline mismatch at one end, possibly a read error. The chain employs TRBV30 and TRBJ2-5; TRBD2 matches 8 bases. The germline gives CDR1 GTSNPN, CDR2 SVGIG (reference sequence). This CDR3 contains 13 residues. The CDR3: CAWSVALAGDPHF. As DNA, the CDR3 is TGTGCCTGGAGTGTAGCGCTAGCGGGCGACCCGCACTTC.